This T cell receptor (beta chain) was observed in a study of PD-1 blockade in classical Hodgkin lymphoma. General study results and limits: Individuals initiating nivolumab under 1 year after ASCT were excluded. For complete responders, baseline diversity was comparable to that of newly diagnosed patients. Newly diagnosed patients were reported to exhibit reduced baseline TCR diversity relative to healthy donors.

Turning to this clone: Its antigen remains unknown.

In germline, CDR1 is SGHNT, CDR2 YYREEE (reference sequence). The CDR3 runs 15 residues. V was pared by 3 bases and J by 2 bases, with 13 bases between. Time point here: cycle 4 day 1 (C4D1), after 5 to 7 weeks of nivolumab. After autologous stem cell transplantation all patients relapsed, and prior brentuximab vedotin exposure differed between cohorts. Under best response, outcomes were complete response, partial response or progressive disease. Sequencing was performed with immunoSEQ multiplex PCR; in TCRdb, only in-frame clones are kept and a portion is missing. The sample carries tens of thousands of clones, less than 95% recorded once.

Sequencing was performed on peripheral blood mononuclear cells (PBMCs), taken before the fourth cycle of nivolumab. The clonotype was recovered from a human donor with classical Hodgkin lymphoma. The genes are TRBV5-4 and TRBJ2-3; D might be TRBD2 (6 bases). CDR3 loop: CASSSGLFTTDTQYF. Written as DNA, the CDR3 is TGTGCCAGCAGCTCGGGACTTTTTACCACAGATACGCAGTATTTT.